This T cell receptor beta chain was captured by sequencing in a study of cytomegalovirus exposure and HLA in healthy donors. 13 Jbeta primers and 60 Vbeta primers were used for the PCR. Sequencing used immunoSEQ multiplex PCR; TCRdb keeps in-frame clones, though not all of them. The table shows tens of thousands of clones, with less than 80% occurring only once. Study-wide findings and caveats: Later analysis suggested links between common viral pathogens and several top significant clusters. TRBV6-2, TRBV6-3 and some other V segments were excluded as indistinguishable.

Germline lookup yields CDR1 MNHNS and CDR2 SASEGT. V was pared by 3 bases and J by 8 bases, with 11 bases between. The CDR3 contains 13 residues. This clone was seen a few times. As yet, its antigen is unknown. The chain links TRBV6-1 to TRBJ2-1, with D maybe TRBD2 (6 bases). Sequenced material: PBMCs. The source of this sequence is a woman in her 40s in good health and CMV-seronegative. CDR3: CASSERGRDEQFF. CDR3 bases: TGTGCCAGCAGTGAGCGGGGAAGAGATGAGCAGTTCTTC.